One TCR beta chain is described in this entry. The target of this receptor is not known. No base quality values were provided; no much bigger clone lies one nucleotide off. TCRdb shows the sequencer as Illumina HiSeq 1500. TCRdb applied fastp at Q25 and MiXCR to the public reads, then kept only in-frame beta chains. Duplicate CDR3 protein sequences are folded into a single record with the most common DNA and genes. The sample table holds roughly 46,000 distinct CDR3 sequences, of which approximately 20% were seen once. The ten largest clones represent roughly 18% of the sample. The data were obtained in a study of T cell repertoires in cytomegalovirus infection (dated by TCRdb to between 2018 and 2021). Broadly, across the study: Donor HLA type was relevant to the analysis, because carriage of CMV infection together with the matching HLA type was indicated by public TCR beta signatures.

Study-wide conclusions, independent of this receptor: The ex vivo response was dominated by HLA-C-restricted CMV-specific TCR beta clonotypes, which also provided the single most frequent clonotype in two of eight donors. In both this cohort and an independent cohort of 352 donors, the cumulative frequency of public TCR beta family members distinguished carriers of CMV infection plus the relevant HLA type.

This receptor was taken from a human donor in good health (CMV status not recorded). Some clones in this sample may be carry-over from other donors' samples. What was sequenced was PBMCs, sequenced either directly or after in vitro stimulation (not recorded which).

At the DNA level, the sequence is TGTGCCAGCAGCAGACGGGGGGCTGAGCAGTTCTTC. Translated, it reads CASSRRGAEQFF. The receptor chain draws on TRBV6-2 or TRBV6-3 and TRBJ2-1; TRBD2 is possibly the D segment (7 matching bases). Looking up the germline V gene yields CDR1 MNHEY and CDR2 SVGEGT. Its CDR3 holds 12 amino acids, cysteine through phenylalanine. Here the CDR3 DNA is all that survives: 36 bases in frame from base 1. Trimming costs V 6 bases and J 9 bases, and their ends lie 12 bases apart.